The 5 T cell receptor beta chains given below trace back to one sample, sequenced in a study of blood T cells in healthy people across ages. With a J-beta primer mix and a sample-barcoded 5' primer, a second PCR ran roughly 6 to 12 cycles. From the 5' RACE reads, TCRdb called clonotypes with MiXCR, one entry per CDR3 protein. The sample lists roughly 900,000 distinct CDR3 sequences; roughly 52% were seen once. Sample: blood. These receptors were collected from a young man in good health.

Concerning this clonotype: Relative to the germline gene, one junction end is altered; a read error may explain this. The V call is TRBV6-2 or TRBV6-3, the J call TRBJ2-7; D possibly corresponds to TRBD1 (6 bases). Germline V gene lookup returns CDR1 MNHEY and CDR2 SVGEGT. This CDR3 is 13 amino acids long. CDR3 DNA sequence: TGCGCCAGCAGTTACCGGACAGCCTACGAGCAGTACTTC. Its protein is CASSYRTAYEQYF.

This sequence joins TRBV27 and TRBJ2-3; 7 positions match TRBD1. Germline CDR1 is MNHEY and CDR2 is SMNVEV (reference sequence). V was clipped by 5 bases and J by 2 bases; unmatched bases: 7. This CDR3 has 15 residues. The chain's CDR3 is CASSPDRIHTDTQYF. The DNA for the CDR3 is TGTGCCAGCAGTCCGGACAGGATTCACACAGATACGCAGTATTTT.

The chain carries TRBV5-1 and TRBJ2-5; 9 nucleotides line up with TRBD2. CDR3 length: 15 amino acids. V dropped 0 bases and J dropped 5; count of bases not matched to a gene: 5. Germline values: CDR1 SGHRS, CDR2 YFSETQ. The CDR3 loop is CASSLALAGMETQYF. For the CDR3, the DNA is TGCGCCAGCAGCTTGGCGCTAGCGGGGATGGAGACCCAGTACTTC.

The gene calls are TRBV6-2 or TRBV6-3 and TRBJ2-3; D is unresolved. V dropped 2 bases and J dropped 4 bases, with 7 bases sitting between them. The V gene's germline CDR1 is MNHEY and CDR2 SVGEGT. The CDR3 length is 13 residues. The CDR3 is CASSYDRADTQYF. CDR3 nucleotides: TGTGCCAGCAGTTACGATCGGGCAGATACGCAGTATTTT.

The CDR3 DNA is TGCGCCAGCAGCCCCTACCGGGGGGACGGGGAGCTGTTTTTT. Translated: CASSPYRGDGELFF. The chain has TRBV5-1 and TRBJ2-2; 7 nucleotides match TRBD2. Germline loops: CDR1 SGHRS, CDR2 YFSETQ. V shed 4 bases, J shed 7 bases, and the junction held 7 bases outside the gene matches. This CDR3 is built from 14 residues.